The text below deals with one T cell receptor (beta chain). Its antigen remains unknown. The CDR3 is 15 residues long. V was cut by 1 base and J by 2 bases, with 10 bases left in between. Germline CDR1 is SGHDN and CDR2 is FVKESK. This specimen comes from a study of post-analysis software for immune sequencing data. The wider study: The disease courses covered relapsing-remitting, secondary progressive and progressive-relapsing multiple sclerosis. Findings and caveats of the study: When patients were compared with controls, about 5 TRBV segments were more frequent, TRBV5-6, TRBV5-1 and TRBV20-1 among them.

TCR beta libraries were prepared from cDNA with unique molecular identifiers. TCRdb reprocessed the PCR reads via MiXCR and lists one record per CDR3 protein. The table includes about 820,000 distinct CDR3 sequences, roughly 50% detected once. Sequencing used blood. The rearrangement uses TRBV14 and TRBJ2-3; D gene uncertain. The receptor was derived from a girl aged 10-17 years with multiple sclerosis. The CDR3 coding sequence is TGTGCCAGCAGCCAAGTAGTCCGGACCACAGATACGCAGTATTTT. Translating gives CASSQVVRTTDTQYF.